These 23 T cell receptor beta chains were sequenced from one sample in a study of shared clonotypes between healthy human individuals. Only in-frame clones appear in the TCRdb table, and some are missing; sequencing was by immunoSEQ multiplex PCR. The table shows approximately 1,500,000 clones, with 95% to 99% occurring only once. The specimen sequenced was naive CD4+ T cells sorted from blood. Specified subset: CD45RA+ positively selected. All receptors come from a man aged 25 to 40 in good health.

The genes are TRBV6-5 and TRBJ2-2; D not resolved. The CDR3 consists of 12 residues. Trimming took 7 bases from V and 6 from J, leaving 9 bases between them. In germline, CDR1 is MNHEY, CDR2 SVGAGI. As DNA, the CDR3 is TGTGCCAGCATGGCGCAGGCCGGGGAGCTGTTTTTT. Its translation: CASMAQAGELFF.

The CDR3 DNA reads TGTGCCAGCAGCGCATTCTTGGGGTTAGCAGATACGCAGTATTTT. Amino acid sequence: CASSAFLGLADTQYF. V gene TRBV7-9 combines with J gene TRBJ2-3; D uncertain. The germline V and J ends were trimmed by 5 bases and 4 bases, with 16 bases remaining between them. The CDR3 spans 15 residues. The germline V gene encodes CDR1 SEHNR and CDR2 FQNEAQ (reference sequence).

This chain's CDR3 is CASSWQTDNQPQHF. CDR3 nucleotide sequence: TGTGCCAGCAGCTGGCAGACTGACAATCAGCCCCAGCATTTT. The gene calls are TRBV5-5 and TRBJ1-5; D gene uncertain. There are 14 residues in the CDR3. Germline V CDR1 and CDR2: SGHKS, YYEKEE (reference sequence). V was cut by 3 bases and J by 3 bases, with 10 bases left in between.

V and J are TRBV7-6 and TRBJ1-4; 11 nucleotides align to TRBD1. V dropped 1 base and J dropped 2; count of bases not matched to a gene: 9. The CDR3 is 19 amino acids. Germline V gene data show CDR1 as SGHVS and CDR2 as FNYEAQ. CDR3 nucleotides: TGTGCCAGCAGCTTAGGAGTCGGACAGGGGGCGACGACTAATGAAAAACTGTTTTTT. Translation gives CASSLGVGQGATTNEKLFF.

This rearrangement joins TRBV13 to TRBJ2-5, with a tentative D call TRBD2 (5 bases). Between the trimmed V and J ends, which lost 5 bases and 5 bases, there was a span of 12 bases. The length of the CDR3 is 13 residues. CDR1 and CDR2 (germline): PRHDT, FYEKMQ (reference sequence). The CDR3 region is CASSARRWETQYF. CDR3 bases: TGTGCCAGCAGCGCAAGGAGGTGGGAGACCCAGTACTTC.

The rearrangement joins TRBV7-2 to TRBJ2-7, with no clear D. Germline CDR1 is SGHTA and CDR2 is FQGNSA. The CDR3 is 14 amino acids. Trimming shortened V by 0 bases and J by 3 bases, and 9 bases separated the two germline ends. The CDR3 region is CASSLAPRNYEQYF. The CDR3 DNA follows: TGTGCCAGCAGCTTAGCGCCCAGAAACTACGAGCAGTACTTC.

The chain joins TRBV15 to TRBJ1-5; D remains unclear. This CDR3 contains 14 residues. V lost 1 base and J 7 bases, leaving 11 bases between the germline ends. Germline CDR1 reads LNHNV; CDR2 reads YYDKDF (reference sequence). The DNA for the CDR3 is TGTGCCACCAGCAGAGGCTCCGGGCGCCAGCCCCAGCATTTT. It encodes CATSRGSGRQPQHF.

V and J are TRBV27 and TRBJ1-5; D is undetermined. Germline V gives CDR1 MNHEY, CDR2 SMNVEV (reference sequence). Trimming pared 4 bases from V and 3 bases from J, leaving 10 bases between. This CDR3 spans 14 amino acids. The CDR3 nucleotides are TGTGCCAGCAGTTCTCCCAGTGTCAATCAGCCCCAGCATTTT. This gives the protein CASSSPSVNQPQHF.

Notes on this clone: Other DNA variants within this sample encode the same CDR3. The chain couples TRBV11-2 to TRBJ2-1; 16 bases fit TRBD2. The germline V gene has CDR1 SGHAT and CDR2 FQNNGV. Trimming took 5 bases from V and 7 from J; bases not matched to a gene: 5. The CDR3 is 16 amino acids. CDR3 loop: CASSLGTSGRGNEQFF. CDR3 in DNA: TGTGCCAGCAGCCTTGGGACTAGCGGGAGGGGGAATGAGCAGTTCTTC.

V gene TRBV28 combines with J gene TRBJ2-3; unclear D gene. Germline assignment: CDR1 MDHEN and CDR2 SYDVKM. V shed 5 bases and J shed 2 bases, with 17 bases lying between them. The CDR3 consists of 16 residues. The CDR3 DNA sequence: TGTGCCAGCAGTCTCCGAAGGGCAGCTGTCACAGATACGCAGTATTTT. Protein product: CASSLRRAAVTDTQYF.

V gene TRBV30 combines with J gene TRBJ2-7; 8 nucleotides match TRBD2. Per the germline V gene, CDR1 is GTSNPN and CDR2 is SVGIG (reference sequence). V lost 0 bases to trimming and J lost 5 bases; unmatched junction nucleotides: 6. The CDR3 extends over 14 amino acids. CDR3 sequence: CAWSVGLVVNEQYF. The CDR3 nucleotides are TGTGCCTGGAGTGTGGGACTAGTGGTAAACGAGCAGTACTTC.

Only one count was recorded for this clone. The rearrangement uses TRBV7-9 and TRBJ2-2; the D is unclear. The CDR3 runs to 17 residues. Trimming took off 5 bases at V and 0 bases at J, with 16 bases between the two ends. The germline CDR1 and CDR2 sequences are SEHNR and FQNEAQ (reference sequence). This chain's CDR3 is CASSGEPDRPNTGELFF. The CDR3 nucleotides read TGTGCCAGCAGCGGCGAGCCAGATAGGCCGAACACCGGGGAGCTGTTTTTT.

In the case of this clone: This CDR3 is also generated by other DNA sequences in the sample. V is TRBV5-1 and J is TRBJ2-5; D not resolved. This CDR3 comprises 13 residues. The germline V and J ends were trimmed by 4 bases and 4 bases, with 11 bases remaining between them. Germline values: CDR1 SGHRS, CDR2 YFSETQ. CDR3 region: CASSPGGLETQYF. Written as DNA, the CDR3 is TGCGCCAGCAGCCCGGGTGGGTTAGAGACCCAGTACTTC.

The chain is built from TRBV19 and TRBJ2-7, with 10 bases identical to TRBD1. Germline assignment: CDR1 LNHDA and CDR2 SQIVND (reference sequence). The CDR3 has 13 residues. After removal of 5 bases from V and 7 bases from J, the junction contained 5 bases not matched to a gene. This CDR3 is CASSLMGQGEQYF. Here the CDR3 DNA reads TGTGCCAGTAGTCTAATGGGACAGGGGGAGCAGTACTTC. Filled out from reference TRBV19 and TRBJ2-7, the complete variable domain reads DGGITQSPKYLFRKEGQNVTLSCEQNLNHDAMYWYRQDPGQGLRLIYYSQIVNDFQKGDIAEGYSVSREKKESFPLTVTSAQKNPTAFYLCASSLMGQGEQYFGPGTRLTVT.

J is TRBJ1-3 and V is TRBV28; D gene uncertain. This CDR3 comprises 14 residues. V was clipped by 1 base and J by 3 bases, with 7 bases between them. Germline-derived CDR1 and CDR2 are MDHEN and SYDVKM. CDR3 nucleotides: TGTGCCAGCAGTTTATCAGGAGTTGGAAACACCATATATTTT. Encoded protein: CASSLSGVGNTIYF. The full variable domain, in which reference TRBV28 and TRBJ1-3 provide the parts outside the CDR3, is DVKVTQSSRYLVKRTGEKVFLECVQDMDHENMFWYRQDPGLGLRLIYFSYDVKMKEKGDIPEGYSVSREKKERFSLILESASTNQTSMYLCASSLSGVGNTIYFGEGSWLTVV.

On this clone itself: An end of the junction differs from the germline gene, which may be a read error. The J gene is TRBJ2-3, the V gene TRBV7-7, with D possibly being TRBD1 (5 bases). There are 15 residues in the CDR3. The germline V gene encodes CDR1 SSHAT and CDR2 FNYEAQ (reference sequence). The CDR3 DNA is TGTGCTAGCAGCTTACATCCAGGGAGCACAGATACGCAGTATTTT. Its translation: CASSLHPGSTDTQYF.

This clone was seen a few times. This chain connects TRBV5-1 to TRBJ1-1, with no clear D. The CDR3 contains 13 residues. With 0 bases removed from V and 3 bases from J, the gap between germline ends came to 6 bases. Looked up from germline, CDR1 is SGHRS and CDR2 is YFSETQ. The CDR3 nucleotides read TGCGCCAGCAGCTTGGGGGAGGACACTGAAGCTTTCTTT. As protein: CASSLGEDTEAFF.

The chain joins TRBV18 to TRBJ2-5, with D hard to call. The V end lost 6 bases, the J end lost 2 bases, and 10 bases lay between the germline ends. This CDR3 contains 13 residues. Germline V gene lookup returns CDR1 KGHSH and CDR2 LQKENI. The CDR3 nucleotides read TGTGCCAGCTCGGACCTTCGACAAGAGACCCAGTACTTC. Protein product: CASSDLRQETQYF.

This chain links TRBV6-6 with TRBJ2-3; 7 nucleotides line up with TRBD2. Germline V CDR1 and CDR2: MNHNY, SVGAGI (reference sequence). Unmatched junction bases numbered 16, after V lost 6 bases and J lost 10 bases. This CDR3 spans 15 amino acids. The CDR3 region is CASSDRTRKGSAQYF. The CDR3 nucleotides are TGTGCCAGCAGCGATCGGACTAGAAAGGGTTCTGCGCAGTATTTT.

This clone appeared once. The chain carries TRBV28 and TRBJ2-7; D call uncertain. The CDR3 extends over 11 amino acids. Germline CDR1 and CDR2: MDHEN and SYDVKM. V was shortened by 4 bases and J by 7 bases, with 8 bases between the two germline ends. In DNA form, the CDR3 reads TGTGCCAGCAGTTGGCCTACGGAGCAGTACTTC. Its protein is CASSWPTEQYF.

This sequence joins TRBV7-9 and TRBJ2-7; TRBD2 aligns across 7 bases. Germline lookup yields CDR1 SEHNR and CDR2 FQNEAQ (reference sequence). With V trimmed by 6 bases and J by 7 bases, 12 bases remained unmatched. This CDR3 spans 14 amino acids. CDR3 sequence: CASRDAAGAGEQYF. CDR3 DNA: TGTGCCAGCAGAGACGCCGCGGGAGCAGGGGAGCAGTACTTC.

This chain uses TRBV5-1 with TRBJ2-7; D remains unclear. Germline lookup yields CDR1 SGHRS and CDR2 YFSETQ. V gave up 3 bases and J gave up 0 bases, with 7 bases separating them. The CDR3 extends over 13 amino acids. CDR3 amino acids: CASSSVDSYEQYF. The DNA for the CDR3 is TGCGCCAGCAGCTCCGTCGACTCCTACGAGCAGTACTTC.

The V call is TRBV6-1, the J call TRBJ1-2; 8 bases match TRBD1. CDR3 length: 13 residues. In germline, CDR1 is MNHNS, CDR2 SASEGT. With V trimmed by 6 bases and J by 4 bases, 4 bases remained unmatched. The CDR3 DNA follows: TGTGCCAGCAGAGTGACAGGGGCCTATGGCTACACCTTC. It encodes CASRVTGAYGYTF.